The 16 T cell receptor beta chains reported below all come from one sample, sequenced in a study of cytomegalovirus exposure and HLA in healthy donors. 60 Vbeta and 13 Jbeta primers were used in PCR. Some clones are missing from TCRdb's copy, which holds only in-frame ones; the method was immunoSEQ multiplex PCR. The sample holds under 200,000 clones, 75% to 90% seen once. Sequencing input: PBMCs. The receptors stem from a human donor in good health.

The rearrangement links TRBV14 to TRBJ2-1; 10 nucleotides align to TRBD1. The CDR3 extends over 14 amino acids. CDR1 and CDR2 from the germline V gene are SGHDN and FVKESK. The ends lost 2 bases at V and 9 bases at J; junction bases unmatched: 4. The CDR3 nucleotides read TGTGCCAGCAGCCAACCCGGGACAGGGGCTGAGCAGTTCTTC. This encodes CASSQPGTGAEQFF.

The gene calls are TRBV7-2 and TRBJ1-2, with 10 positions matching TRBD1. With 1 base clipped from V and 7 bases from J, the junction kept 9 bases outside the gene matches. Germline-derived CDR1 and CDR2 are SGHTA and FQGNSA. The CDR3 covers 16 residues. This CDR3 reads CASSLGPGTGEGGYTF. In DNA, the CDR3 is TGTGCCAGCAGCTTAGGTCCCGGGACAGGGGAGGGTGGCTACACCTTC.

The rearrangement links TRBV5-1 to TRBJ2-5, with no clear D. Trimming removed 0 bases at V and 5 bases at J, with 11 bases between. Per germline, CDR1 SGHRS and CDR2 YFSETQ. The CDR3 is 14 amino acids. The CDR3 region is CASSLASGGETQYF. CDR3 DNA: TGCGCCAGCAGCTTGGCTAGTGGCGGTGAGACCCAGTACTTC.

V usage is TRBV2 and J usage is TRBJ1-4; TRBD1 aligns across 9 bases. Trimming at V came to 2 bases and at J to 4 bases, leaving 5 bases not matched to a gene. CDR3 length: 16 residues. Germline V CDR1 and CDR2: SNHLY, FYNNEI. The CDR3 nucleotides are TGTGCCAGCAGTGAAATGGGGACAGGGCTTAATGAAAAACTGTTTTTT. As protein: CASSEMGTGLNEKLFF.

This clone was observed a few times. The chain is built from TRBV4-1 and TRBJ1-5; 8 bases align to TRBD1. Unmatched junction bases numbered 4, after V lost 4 bases and J lost 2 bases. CDR3 length: 15 amino acids. Germline CDR1 MGHRA, CDR2 YSYEKL. CDR3 bases: TGCGCCAGCAGCCCCGGACAGGGAGGCAATCAGCCCCAGCATTTT. It codes for CASSPGQGGNQPQHF.

In its sample, this clone was seen a few times. The chain is built from TRBV7-2 and TRBJ2-1; D is perhaps TRBD1 (6 bases). Germline V gene sequence: CDR1 SGHTA, CDR2 FQGNSA. This CDR3 is built from 15 residues. The V and J ends lost 1 base and 2 bases respectively, with 9 bases between them. CDR3 DNA: TGTGCCAGCAGCTTAGTATGGGGGCCCTACAATGAGCAGTTCTTC. It codes for CASSLVWGPYNEQFF.

The V and J genes are TRBV10-3 and TRBJ1-3; 7 bases fit TRBD1. The CDR3 totals 14 residues. V lost 6 bases and J lost 2; bases outside the gene matches: 4. CDR1 ENHRY and CDR2 SYGVKD come from the germline V gene. CDR3 coding DNA: TGTGCCATCAGCCGTGACAGGGCTGGAAACACCATATATTTT. Translating it yields CAISRDRAGNTIYF.

This chain joins TRBV10-3 and TRBJ1-1, with D uncertain. CDR1 and CDR2 from the germline V gene are ENHRY and SYGVKD. Trimming pared 0 bases from V and 5 bases from J, leaving 13 bases between. CDR3 length: 15 residues. In DNA form, the CDR3 reads TGTGCCATCAGTGAGTCGTATGGCTCGTTTACTGAAGCTTTCTTT. It encodes CAISESYGSFTEAFF.

This clone was recorded only once. This chain links TRBV9 with TRBJ1-2; D remains ambiguous. CDR1 and CDR2 (germline): SGDLS, YYNGEE. Trimming pared 0 bases from V and 5 bases from J, leaving 17 bases between. The CDR3 sequence is 16 residues long. The CDR3 bases are TGTGCCAGCAGCGTAGCTGGAGCCTCATCGGTTTATGGCTACACCTTC. The encoded protein is CASSVAGASSVYGYTF.

The CDR3 here is CASSSPQESGGRETQYF. For the CDR3, the DNA is TGCGCCAGCAGCTCACCCCAAGAAAGCGGGGGGAGAGAGACCCAGTACTTC. V usage is TRBV5-1 and J usage is TRBJ2-5; TRBD2 agrees at 9 bases. There are 17 residues in the CDR3. Trimming took 3 bases from V and 4 from J; bases not matched to a gene: 13. Germline V CDR1 and CDR2: SGHRS, YFSETQ.

The chain carries TRBV7-2 and TRBJ2-3, with TRBD2 as a possible D gene (7 bases). The CDR3 has 17 residues. Germline loops: CDR1 SGHTA, CDR2 FQGNSA. V was clipped by 2 bases and J by 3 bases, with 18 bases between them. CDR3 residues: CASSLTGGGARTDTQYF. The CDR3 DNA sequence: TGTGCCAGCAGCTTAACAGGTGGGGGGGCCAGGACAGATACGCAGTATTTT.

This rearrangement joins TRBV19 to TRBJ2-3; 8 bases are shared with TRBD2. Germline V CDR1 and CDR2: LNHDA, SQIVND (reference sequence). J gave up 2 bases and V 6 bases, and 7 bases lay outside the gene matches. CDR3 length: 15 amino acids. The CDR3 reads CASRSKRGNTDTQYF. The CDR3 coding sequence is TGTGCCAGTAGATCTAAGCGGGGGAACACAGATACGCAGTATTTT.

This clone showed up just a few times. The chain couples TRBV13 to TRBJ1-1, with D possibly being TRBD1 (5 bases). V was cut by 5 bases and J by 5 bases, with 33 bases left in between. The V gene's germline CDR1 is PRHDT and CDR2 FYEKMQ (reference sequence). The CDR3 has 20 amino acids. DNA of the CDR3: TGTGCCAGCAGCCAAAAAGGGGTGAAGACGTACGGTAACAAGGTGACTGAAGCTTTCTTT. Protein sequence: CASSQKGVKTYGNKVTEAFF.

The chain couples TRBV4-2 to TRBJ1-2; possible D gene TRBD1, 5 bases. The V end lost 4 bases, the J end lost 4 bases, and 19 bases lay between the germline ends. Germline CDR1 reads LGHNA; CDR2 reads YNFKEQ. This CDR3 contains 16 residues. The CDR3 reads CASSPRLGEGGYGYTF. In nucleotides, the CDR3 is TGTGCCAGCAGCCCCCGTTTAGGGGAGGGCGGCTATGGCTACACCTTC.

V gene TRBV2 combines with J gene TRBJ2-2, with D perhaps TRBD2 (6 bases). From germline, CDR1 is SNHLY and CDR2 FYNNEI. The CDR3 has 16 residues. Trimming pared 8 bases from V and 0 bases from J, leaving 16 bases between. The CDR3 reads CASRTGIAANTGELFF. CDR3 bases: TGTGCCAGCCGAACGGGAATAGCGGCGAACACCGGGGAGCTGTTTTTT.

This chain uses TRBV5-1 with TRBJ1-2; no definite D call. The CDR3 has 14 amino acids. The germline V gene encodes CDR1 SGHRS and CDR2 YFSETQ. Trimming removed 4 bases at V and 2 bases at J, with 12 bases between. CDR3: CASSPEPGNYGYTF. CDR3 nucleotide sequence: TGCGCCAGCAGCCCGGAACCGGGGAACTATGGCTACACCTTC.